The 24 T cell receptor beta chains reported below all come from one sample, sequenced in a study of blood T cell repertoires in COVID-19. The method was immunoSEQ multiplex PCR; TCRdb's version includes in-frame clones alone and lacks a portion of them. This table holds some 220,000 clones, approximately 85% found once. The sequenced sample consisted of peripheral blood. The receptors stem from a man over 45 with COVID-19, enrolled during active disease.

The chain combines TRBV3-1 (or the pseudogene TRBV3-2) with TRBJ2-7; no definite D call. Germline lookup yields CDR1 LGHDT and CDR2 YNNKEL (reference sequence). The CDR3 has 13 amino acids. Trimming removed 3 bases from V and 4 bases from J, with 10 bases in between. CDR3 DNA: TGTGCCAGCAGCCACCCTTCGGGTTACGAGCAGTACTTC. It is translated as CASSHPSGYEQYF.

The chain has TRBV24-1 and TRBJ2-7, with TRBD1 matching 7 bases. The V segment lost 4 bases and the J segment 7 bases; nucleotides outside the gene matches: 3. The CDR3 contains 12 residues. Germline CDR1 reads KGHDR; CDR2 reads SFDVKD. CDR3 sequence: CATSESTGEQYF. The CDR3 DNA sequence: TGTGCCACCAGTGAGTCGACAGGGGAGCAGTACTTC.

This clone was observed a few times. The genes are TRBV28 and TRBJ2-2; no clear D gene. Germline V gene sequence: CDR1 MDHEN, CDR2 SYDVKM. Trimming removed 5 bases at V and 6 bases at J, with 10 bases between. This CDR3 comprises 13 residues. The CDR3 DNA follows: TGTGCCAGCAGTCCGCCCCCGGCCGGGGAGCTGTTTTTT. This sequence encodes CASSPPPAGELFF.

The chain joins TRBV5-1 to TRBJ1-6; D perhaps matches TRBD1 (6 bases). With 0 bases removed from V and 13 bases from J, the gap between germline ends came to 8 bases. Germline-derived CDR1 and CDR2 are SGHRS and YFSETQ. This CDR3 region has 12 residues. Here the CDR3 reads CASSLEGGPLHF. For the CDR3, the DNA is TGCGCCAGCAGCTTGGAAGGGGGTCCCCTCCACTTT. The full variable domain, completed using reference TRBV5-1 and TRBJ1-6, is KAGVTQTPRYLIKTRGQQVTLSCSPISGHRSVSWYQQTPGQGLQFLFEYFSETQRNKGNFPGRFSGRQFSNSRSEMNVSTLELGDSALYLCASSLEGGPLHFGNGTRLTVT.

For the CDR3, the DNA is TGTGCCAGTAGTAGAGAGACAACAGCTGGAAACACCATATATTTT. Protein sequence: CASSRETTAGNTIYF. The chain recombines TRBV19 with TRBJ1-3, with D hard to call. V shed 4 bases and J shed 2 bases, with 12 bases lying between them. The CDR3 consists of 15 residues. Per germline, CDR1 LNHDA and CDR2 SQIVND (reference sequence).

The rearrangement joins TRBV6-2 or TRBV6-3 to TRBJ1-5, with TRBD1 as a possible D gene (6 bases). Germline V gene lookup returns CDR1 MNHEY and CDR2 SVGEGT. CDR3 size: 18 residues. V dropped 0 bases and J dropped 0 bases, with 15 bases sitting between them. Written as DNA, the CDR3 is TGTGCCAGCAGTTACTCGGCTTTAGGGGGGGGTAGCAATCAGCCCCAGCATTTT. Its translation: CASSYSALGGGSNQPQHF.

V usage is TRBV18 and J usage is TRBJ2-1, with 11 bases that match TRBD2. This CDR3 region has 16 residues. The V segment lost 0 bases and the J segment 9 bases; nucleotides outside the gene matches: 7. Per the germline V gene, CDR1 is KGHSH and CDR2 is LQKENI. DNA for the CDR3: TGTGCCAGCTCACCACCGATAGCGGGGGGGCAGGTTGAGCAGTTCTTC. Protein sequence: CASSPPIAGGQVEQFF.

The chain recombines TRBV13 with TRBJ2-3; the match to TRBD2 covers 11 bases. The CDR3 spans 17 residues. The V gene end was trimmed by 4 bases and the J gene end by 5 bases; junction bases not matched to a gene: 11. Germline-derived CDR1 and CDR2 are PRHDT and FYEKMQ (reference sequence). CDR3 nucleotide sequence: TGTGCCAGCAGCTCAATTACTAGCGGGGGAAACAGAGATACGCAGTATTTT. This sequence encodes CASSSITSGGNRDTQYF.

The V and J genes are TRBV9 and TRBJ2-2; D unclear. This CDR3 region has 14 residues. The V gene lost 0 bases and the J gene lost 5 bases, with 8 bases spanning the gap. CDR1 is SGDLS and CDR2 is YYNGEE in the germline V gene. The CDR3 region is CASSVGGWTGELFF. The CDR3 DNA reads as TGTGCCAGCAGCGTAGGAGGTTGGACCGGGGAGCTGTTTTTT.

The chain combines TRBV2 with TRBJ1-1; no clear D. This CDR3 contains 13 residues. CDR1 and CDR2 from the germline V gene are SNHLY and FYNNEI. This chain's CDR3 is CASTSGLNTEAFF. In nucleotides, the CDR3 is TGTGCTAGTACAAGCGGGTTGAACACTGAAGCTTTCTTT. The complete variable domain, with remaining parts taken from reference TRBV2 and TRBJ1-1, reads EPEVTQTPSHQVTQMGQEVILRCVPISNHLYFYWYRQILGQKVEFLVSFYNNEISEKSEIFDDQFSVERPDGSNFTLKIRSTKLEDSAMYFCASTSGLNTEAFFGQGTRLTVV.

CDR3 region: CSTRGGIDSYEQYF. The CDR3 nucleotides are TGCAGCACGAGGGGGGGCATAGACTCCTACGAGCAGTACTTC. This chain uses TRBV29-1 with TRBJ2-7; tentative D call: TRBD2 (7 bases). The germline V gene encodes CDR1 SQVTM and CDR2 ANQGSEA. The V and J ends lost 8 bases and 0 bases respectively, with 17 bases between them. This CDR3 contains 14 residues.

V gene TRBV4-1 combines with J gene TRBJ2-1, with 12 bases identical to TRBD2. Unmatched junction bases numbered 17, after V lost 0 bases and J lost 5 bases. Per germline, CDR1 MGHRA and CDR2 YSYEKL. The CDR3 length is 21 residues. Here the CDR3 DNA reads TGCGCCAGCAGCCAAGATGAGTTGCGGGCTAGCGGGGGGGGTGCTCACAATGAGCAGTTCTTC. Protein sequence: CASSQDELRASGGGAHNEQFF.

The chain couples TRBV7-9 to TRBJ2-7, with TRBD1 matching 7 bases. This CDR3 is 14 amino acids long. Germline lookup yields CDR1 SEHNR and CDR2 FQNEAQ (reference sequence). Unmatched junction bases numbered 4, after V lost 5 bases and J lost 0 bases. CDR3 nucleotides: TGTGCCAGCAGCCAGGGACAGAACTCCTACGAGCAGTACTTC. Its translation is CASSQGQNSYEQYF.

This clone occurred a few times. The genes are TRBV29-1 and TRBJ2-3, with D possibly matching TRBD2 (6 bases). The CDR3 consists of 14 residues. The germline V gene encodes CDR1 SQVTM and CDR2 ANQGSEA. V lost 4 bases and J lost 5, with 16 bases in between. As DNA, the CDR3 is TGCAGCGTTGGTCTAGCGTCCAAGGGAGATACGCAGTATTTT. It translates to CSVGLASKGDTQYF.

V usage is TRBV5-1 and J usage is TRBJ1-6, with D perhaps matching TRBD1 (5 bases). With 4 bases removed from V and 1 base from J, the gap between germline ends came to 12 bases. The CDR3 length is 16 residues. CDR1 SGHRS and CDR2 YFSETQ come from the germline V gene. Written as DNA, the CDR3 is TGCGCCAGCAGCCGGGCTGGGGCTTCCTATAATTCACCCCTCCACTTT. It is translated as CASSRAGASYNSPLHF. Supplemented by reference TRBV5-1 and TRBJ1-6, the full variable domain reads KAGVTQTPRYLIKTRGQQVTLSCSPISGHRSVSWYQQTPGQGLQFLFEYFSETQRNKGNFPGRFSGRQFSNSRSEMNVSTLELGDSALYLCASSRAGASYNSPLHFGNGTRLTVT.

The CDR3 coding sequence is TGTGCCAGCAGCGGGACAGGGATTCATAGCAATCAGCCCCAGCATTTT. Translating it yields CASSGTGIHSNQPQHF. The chain is built from TRBV2 and TRBJ1-5; 9 bases agree with TRBD1. CDR3 length equals 16 residues. The germline V gene has CDR1 SNHLY and CDR2 FYNNEI. After removal of 6 bases from V and 0 bases from J, the junction contained 6 bases not matched to a gene.

The rearrangement joins TRBV6-2 or TRBV6-3 to TRBJ2-1, with a weak D call TRBD1 (5 bases). The germline gives CDR1 MNHEY, CDR2 SVGEGT. The CDR3 is made up of 12 amino acids. Trimming cost V 2 bases and J 9 bases, with 8 bases left between them. The CDR3 coding sequence is TGTGCCAGCAGTTACATAGGGGTTGAGCAGTTCTTC. Translated, it gives CASSYIGVEQFF.

J is TRBJ1-6 and V is TRBV5-1, with 9 bases that match TRBD1. In germline, CDR1 is SGHRS, CDR2 YFSETQ. This CDR3 is built from 16 residues. Unmatched junction bases numbered 9, after V lost 0 bases and J lost 11 bases. The CDR3 nucleotides are TGCGCCAGCAGCTTGGAGGGACAGGACAGGGGTCCACCCCTCCACTTT. Its protein is CASSLEGQDRGPPLHF.

The chain has TRBV28 and TRBJ2-3; 10 nucleotides agree with TRBD2. V lost 2 bases to trimming and J lost 4 bases; unmatched junction nucleotides: 6. CDR3 length equals 16 residues. Germline V CDR1 and CDR2: MDHEN, SYDVKM. The CDR3 region has the DNA TGTGCCAGCAGTTTAGAGCGGGGGGGCTCTCCAGATACGCAGTATTTT. It is translated as CASSLERGGSPDTQYF. Drawing the rest from reference TRBV28 and TRBJ2-3, the complete variable domain is DVKVTQSSRYLVKRTGEKVFLECVQDMDHENMFWYRQDPGLGLRLIYFSYDVKMKEKGDIPEGYSVSREKKERFSLILESASTNQTSMYLCASSLERGGSPDTQYFGPGTRLTVL.

This clone was recorded only once. The rearrangement joins TRBV5-4 to TRBJ2-3; TRBD2 might be the D (6 bases). The germline V gene encodes CDR1 SGHNT and CDR2 YYREEE (reference sequence). The CDR3 runs to 12 residues. V dropped 4 bases and J dropped 6 bases, with 9 bases sitting between them. This CDR3 reads CASSVGLDTQYF. CDR3 in DNA: TGTGCCAGCAGCGTGGGACTGGATACGCAGTATTTT.

The V call is TRBV12-3 or TRBV12-4, the J call TRBJ1-5; maybe TRBD1 (5 bases). V lost 5 bases and J lost 6, with 11 bases in between. CDR3 length: 13 amino acids. The DNA of the CDR3 is TGTGCCAGCAGTAGATTTGGGGCTCAGCCCCAGCATTTT. This gives the protein CASSRFGAQPQHF.

CDR3 region: CASSPRRQGLTSNSPLHF. Here the CDR3 DNA reads TGTGCCAGCAGTCCGAGACGACAGGGTCTTACGTCTAATTCACCCCTCCACTTT. V and J are TRBV27 and TRBJ1-6; 7 bases map to TRBD1. Germline V gives CDR1 MNHEY, CDR2 SMNVEV (reference sequence). The CDR3 extends over 18 amino acids. J was trimmed by 6 bases and V by 5 bases; bases with no gene match: 16.

This rearrangement joins TRBV6-5 to TRBJ2-2, with D possibly matching TRBD1 (5 bases). Germline CDR1 MNHEY, CDR2 SVGAGI. CDR3 size: 15 residues. Trimming took off 5 bases at V and 3 bases at J, with 13 bases between the two ends. The CDR3 region is CASSPGSLYTGELFF. The CDR3 coding sequence is TGTGCCAGCAGTCCAGGGTCTCTGTACACCGGGGAGCTGTTTTTT.

The chain carries TRBV9 and TRBJ1-1; the D gene is possibly TRBD1 (5 bases). Looked up from germline, CDR1 is SGDLS and CDR2 is YYNGEE. CDR3 size: 15 residues. Trimming took 0 bases from V and 1 from J, leaving 10 bases between them. CDR3: CASSVDGAWNTEAFF. DNA of the CDR3: TGTGCCAGCAGCGTAGATGGGGCTTGGAACACTGAAGCTTTCTTT. The full variable domain, in which reference TRBV9 and TRBJ1-1 provide the parts outside the CDR3, is DSGVTQTPKHLITATGQRVTLRCSPRSGDLSVYWYQQSLDQGLQFLIQYYNGEERAKGNILERFSAQQFPDLHSELNLSSLELGDSALYFCASSVDGAWNTEAFFGQGTRLTVV.